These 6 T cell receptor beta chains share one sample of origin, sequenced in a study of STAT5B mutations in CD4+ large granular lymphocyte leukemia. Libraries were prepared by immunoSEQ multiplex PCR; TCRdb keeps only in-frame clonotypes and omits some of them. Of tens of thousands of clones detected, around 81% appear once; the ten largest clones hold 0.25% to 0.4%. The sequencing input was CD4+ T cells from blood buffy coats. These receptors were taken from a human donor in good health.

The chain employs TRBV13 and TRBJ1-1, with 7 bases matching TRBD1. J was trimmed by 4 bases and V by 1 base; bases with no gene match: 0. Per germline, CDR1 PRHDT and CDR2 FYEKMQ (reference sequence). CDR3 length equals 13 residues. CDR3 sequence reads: CASSLDRGTEAFF. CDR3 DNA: TGTGCCAGCAGCTTAGACAGGGGCACTGAAGCTTTCTTT.

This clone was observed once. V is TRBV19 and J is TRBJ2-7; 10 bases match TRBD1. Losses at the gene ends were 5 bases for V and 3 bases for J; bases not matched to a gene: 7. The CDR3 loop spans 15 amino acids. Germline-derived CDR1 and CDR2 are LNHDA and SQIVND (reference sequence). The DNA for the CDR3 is TGTGCCAGTAGTCTTTCGACAGGGGGCTTCTACGAGCAGTACTTC. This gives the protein CASSLSTGGFYEQYF.

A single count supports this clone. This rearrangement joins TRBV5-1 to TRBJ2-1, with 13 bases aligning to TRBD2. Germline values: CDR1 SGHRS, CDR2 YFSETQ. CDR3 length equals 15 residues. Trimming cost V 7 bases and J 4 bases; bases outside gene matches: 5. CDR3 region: CASEETSGGYNEQFF. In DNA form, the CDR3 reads TGCGCCAGCGAGGAGACTAGCGGGGGGTACAATGAGCAGTTCTTC. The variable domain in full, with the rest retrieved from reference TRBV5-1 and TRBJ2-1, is KAGVTQTPRYLIKTRGQQVTLSCSPISGHRSVSWYQQTPGQGLQFLFEYFSETQRNKGNFPGRFSGRQFSNSRSEMNVSTLELGDSALYLCASEETSGGYNEQFFGPGTRLTVL.

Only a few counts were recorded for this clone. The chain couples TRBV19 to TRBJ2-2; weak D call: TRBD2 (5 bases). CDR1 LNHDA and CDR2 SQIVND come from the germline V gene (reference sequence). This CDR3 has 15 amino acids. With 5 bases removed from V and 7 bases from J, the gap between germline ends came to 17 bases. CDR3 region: CASSPVAGVGGELFF. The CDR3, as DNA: TGTGCCAGTAGTCCAGTTGCCGGGGTCGGCGGGGAGCTGTTTTTT. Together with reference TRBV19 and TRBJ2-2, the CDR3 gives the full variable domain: DGGITQSPKYLFRKEGQNVTLSCEQNLNHDAMYWYRQDPGQGLRLIYYSQIVNDFQKGDIAEGYSVSREKKESFPLTVTSAQKNPTAFYLCASSPVAGVGGELFFGEGSRLTVL.

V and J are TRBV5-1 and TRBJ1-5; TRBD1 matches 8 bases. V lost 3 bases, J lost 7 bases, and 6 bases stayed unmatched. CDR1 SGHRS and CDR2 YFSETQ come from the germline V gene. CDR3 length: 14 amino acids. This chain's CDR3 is CASSSGQGGQPQHF. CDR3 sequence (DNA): TGCGCCAGCAGCTCAGGACAGGGAGGCCAGCCCCAGCATTTT.

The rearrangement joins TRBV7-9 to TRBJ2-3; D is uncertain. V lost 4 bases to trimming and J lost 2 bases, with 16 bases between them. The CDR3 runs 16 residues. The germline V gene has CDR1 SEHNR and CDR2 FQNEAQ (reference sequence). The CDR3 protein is CASSSSLGINTDTQYF. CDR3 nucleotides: TGTGCCAGCAGCTCGAGCCTGGGGATTAACACAGATACGCAGTATTTT.